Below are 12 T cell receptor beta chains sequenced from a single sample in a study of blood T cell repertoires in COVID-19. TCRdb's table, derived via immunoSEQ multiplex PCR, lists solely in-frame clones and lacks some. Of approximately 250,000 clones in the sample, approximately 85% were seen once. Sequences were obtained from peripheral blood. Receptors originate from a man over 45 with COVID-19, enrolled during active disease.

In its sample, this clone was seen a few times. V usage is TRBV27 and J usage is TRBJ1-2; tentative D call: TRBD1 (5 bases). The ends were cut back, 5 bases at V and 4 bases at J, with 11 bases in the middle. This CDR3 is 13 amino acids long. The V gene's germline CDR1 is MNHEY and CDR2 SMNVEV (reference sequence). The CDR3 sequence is CASSRGRAYGYTF. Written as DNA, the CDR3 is TGTGCCAGCAGTAGGGGTAGGGCCTATGGCTACACCTTC.

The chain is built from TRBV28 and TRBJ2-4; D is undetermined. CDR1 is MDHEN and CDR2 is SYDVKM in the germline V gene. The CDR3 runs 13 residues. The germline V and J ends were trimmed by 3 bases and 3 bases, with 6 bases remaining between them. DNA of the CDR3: TGTGCCAGCAGTTTTGGGCTCAAAAACATTCAGTACTTC. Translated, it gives CASSFGLKNIQYF.

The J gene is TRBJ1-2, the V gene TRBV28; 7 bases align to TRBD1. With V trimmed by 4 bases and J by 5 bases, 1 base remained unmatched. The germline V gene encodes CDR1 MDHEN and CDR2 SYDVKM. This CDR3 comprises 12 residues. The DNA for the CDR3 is TGTGCCAGCAGTTCGGGACAGTATGGCTACACCTTC. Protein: CASSSGQYGYTF.

CDR3 region: CASSIGQGGYGYTF. The CDR3 nucleotides read TGTGCCAGTAGTATCGGACAGGGTGGCTATGGCTACACCTTC. The rearrangement uses TRBV19 and TRBJ1-2; TRBD1 aligns across 8 bases. The CDR3 spans 14 residues. Trimming at V came to 3 bases and at J to 4 bases, leaving 4 bases not matched to a gene. The germline V gene encodes CDR1 LNHDA and CDR2 SQIVND (reference sequence).

The chain's CDR3 is CASTIRGTNGYTF. In nucleotides, the CDR3 is TGTGCCAGCACTATCCGAGGGACAAACGGCTACACCTTC. This rearrangement joins TRBV28 to TRBJ1-2; D is possibly TRBD1 (6 bases). Trimming took off 7 bases at V and 8 bases at J, with 17 bases between the two ends. Looked up from germline, CDR1 is MDHEN and CDR2 is SYDVKM. The CDR3 is 13 residues long.

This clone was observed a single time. For the CDR3, the DNA is TGTGCCAGCAGCCGGACTGGGGGGGGAAGGGCCTACGAGCAGTACTTC. Translating it yields CASSRTGGGRAYEQYF. V is TRBV4-2 and J is TRBJ2-7; 7 bases line up with TRBD2. This CDR3 spans 16 amino acids. Germline assignment: CDR1 LGHNA and CDR2 YNFKEQ. The ends lost 4 bases at V and 2 bases at J; junction bases unmatched: 11.

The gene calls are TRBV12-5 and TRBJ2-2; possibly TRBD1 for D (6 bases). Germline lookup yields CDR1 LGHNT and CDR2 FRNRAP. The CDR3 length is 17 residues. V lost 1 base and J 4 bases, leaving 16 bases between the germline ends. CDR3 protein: CASGLAVPHRVTGELFF. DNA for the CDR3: TGTGCTAGTGGTTTGGCCGTGCCACACAGGGTCACCGGGGAGCTGTTTTTT.

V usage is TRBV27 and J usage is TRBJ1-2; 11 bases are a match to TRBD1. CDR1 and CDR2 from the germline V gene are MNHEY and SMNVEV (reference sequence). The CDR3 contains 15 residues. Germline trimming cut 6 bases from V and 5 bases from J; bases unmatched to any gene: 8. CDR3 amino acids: CASSRTDRGPYGYTF. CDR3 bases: TGTGCCAGCAGCCGTACGGACAGGGGGCCTTATGGCTACACCTTC.

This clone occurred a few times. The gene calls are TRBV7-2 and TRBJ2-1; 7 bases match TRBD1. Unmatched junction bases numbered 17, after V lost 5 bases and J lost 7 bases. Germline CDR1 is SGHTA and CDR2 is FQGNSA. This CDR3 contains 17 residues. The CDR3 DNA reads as TGTGCCAGCAGCGTCGGGACAGCCGGAAAAGGTCGGAATGAGCAGTTCTTC. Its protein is CASSVGTAGKGRNEQFF.

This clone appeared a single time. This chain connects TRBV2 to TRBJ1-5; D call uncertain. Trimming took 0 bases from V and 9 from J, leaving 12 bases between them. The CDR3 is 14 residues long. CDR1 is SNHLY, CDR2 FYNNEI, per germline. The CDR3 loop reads CASSEAASQGPQHF. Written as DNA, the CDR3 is TGTGCCAGCAGTGAAGCAGCGTCCCAAGGGCCCCAGCATTTT.

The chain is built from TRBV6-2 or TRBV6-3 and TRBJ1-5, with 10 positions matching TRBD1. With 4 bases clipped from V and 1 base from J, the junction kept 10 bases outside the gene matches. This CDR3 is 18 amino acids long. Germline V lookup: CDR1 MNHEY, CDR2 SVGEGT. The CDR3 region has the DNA TGTGCCAGCAGTTTCGGAAGACAGGGGGCGGTGAGCAATCAGCCCCAGCATTTT. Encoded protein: CASSFGRQGAVSNQPQHF.

CDR3 amino acids: CASRVQDPSSPLHF. Here the CDR3 DNA reads TGTGCCAGCAGGGTACAGGATCCTTCTTCACCCCTCCACTTT. The chain is built from TRBV6-5 and TRBJ1-6; D is perhaps TRBD1 (5 bases). The CDR3 has 14 amino acids. Germline V gives CDR1 MNHEY, CDR2 SVGAGI. V shed 6 bases and J shed 9 bases, with 15 bases lying between them.